These 7 T cell receptor beta chains were sequenced from one sample in a study of Ad26.COV2.S vaccination and SARS-CoV-2 variants. Treatment reported: roughly 18 received Ad26.COV2.S at low or high dose, single or two shots; roughly five received placebo; per-sample allocation not given. The investigators took samples on day 63 after the first vaccine or placebo injection. Data came from immunoSEQ multiplex PCR; TCRdb stores just in-frame clones and leaves some out. The sample has about 680,000 clones, roughly 90% seen once. Sample: peripheral blood, taken in a trial of Ad26.COV2.S vaccine versus placebo. All receptors derive from a person between 18 and 65 years old who received the Ad26.COV2.S COVID-19 vaccine or a placebo.

The V call is TRBV15, the J call TRBJ1-2, with D possibly matching TRBD1 (5 bases). This CDR3 has 15 residues. The V end was cut by 0 bases, the J end by 5 bases, with 13 bases between. Germline CDR1 LNHNV, CDR2 YYDKDF (reference sequence). For the CDR3, the DNA is TGTGCCACCAGCAGAGATAGCCCCAGGGTTTATGGCTACACCTTC. Translating it yields CATSRDSPRVYGYTF.

The chain carries TRBV3-1 (or the pseudogene TRBV3-2) and TRBJ1-5; no firm D call. With 1 base removed from V and 5 bases from J, the gap between germline ends came to 9 bases. Germline V CDR1 and CDR2: LGHDT, YNNKEL (reference sequence). CDR3 size: 14 residues. CDR3 DNA: TGTGCCAGCAGCCAAGCGGCCGATTATCAGCCCCAGCATTTT. Its translation is CASSQAADYQPQHF.

This rearrangement joins TRBV12-5 to TRBJ1-4; D remains unclear. The CDR3 totals 12 residues. Trimming removed 7 bases at V and 6 bases at J, with 9 bases between. Germline V gene sequence: CDR1 LGHNT, CDR2 FRNRAP. The DNA for the CDR3 is TGTGCTAGTGCCCCGGGGTATGAAAAACTGTTTTTT. Protein product: CASAPGYEKLFF.

About this clone: This specimen includes other DNA sequences encoding the same CDR3. The genes are TRBV6-5 and TRBJ1-2, with 8 nucleotides matching TRBD1. Germline assignment: CDR1 MNHEY and CDR2 SVGAGI. This CDR3 comprises 14 residues. The V gene end was trimmed by 6 bases and the J gene end by 4 bases; junction bases not matched to a gene: 7. The CDR3 protein is CASRLGQGIYGYTF. The CDR3 bases are TGTGCCAGCAGACTTGGACAGGGTATCTATGGCTACACCTTC.

In this sample, this clone turned up once. The chain uses TRBV18 and TRBJ1-6; D is unclear. The CDR3 is 15 amino acids. V was clipped by 3 bases and J by 2 bases, with 8 bases between them. The germline V gene has CDR1 KGHSH and CDR2 LQKENI. CDR3 coding DNA: TGTGCCAGCTCACCCCAGGAACCCTATAATTCACCCCTCCACTTT. Its translation is CASSPQEPYNSPLHF.

The chain is built from TRBV14 and TRBJ1-6; no clear D. The CDR3 spans 18 residues. The germline V gene has CDR1 SGHDN and CDR2 FVKESK. The V end was cut by 2 bases, the J end by 9 bases, with 23 bases between. Here the CDR3 reads CASSQSQAGFGLGSPLHF. CDR3 nucleotide sequence: TGTGCCAGCAGCCAATCCCAGGCGGGGTTCGGTCTCGGTTCACCCCTCCACTTT.

The V and J genes are TRBV6-2 or TRBV6-3 and TRBJ2-1; 9 nucleotides line up with TRBD1. The ends lost 6 bases at V and 7 bases at J; junction bases unmatched: 10. Germline V lookup: CDR1 MNHEY, CDR2 SVGEGT. The CDR3 is 15 amino acids. Here the CDR3 reads CASSFQGTGSNEQFF. The CDR3 DNA is TGTGCCAGCAGCTTCCAGGGGACAGGGTCAAATGAGCAGTTCTTC.